This TCR beta chain was profiled in a study of T-cell reconstitution after alpha-beta-depleted transplantation in children. The sample holds a few counts of this clonotype. The library targeted TCRbeta and was prepared with unique molecular identifiers. TCRdb reanalysed the PCR reads using MiXCR and keeps one entry per CDR3 protein. The sample lists about 540,000 distinct CDR3 sequences, about 16% occurring once. The receptor was isolated from a human donor who donated a stem cell graft to a child with acute lymphoblastic leukemia. Sequencing used PBMCs from the stem cell graft donor, obtained from the stem cell graft.

CDR3 nucleotides: TGTGCCAGCAGTTCCTATCCGGGACTAGCGGGAGAGTCATCACACAATGAGCAGTTCTTC. Translated, it gives CASSSYPGLAGESSHNEQFF. The rearrangement uses TRBV6-2 or TRBV6-3 and TRBJ2-1, with 14 bases fitting TRBD2. CDR1 is MNHEY, CDR2 SVGEGT, per germline. The CDR3 runs to 20 residues. Unmatched junction bases numbered 16, after V lost 4 bases and J lost 5 bases.